Each of the 27 T cell receptor beta chains below was sequenced from the same sample in a study of shared clonotypes between healthy human individuals. The method was immunoSEQ multiplex PCR; TCRdb's version includes in-frame clones alone and lacks a portion of them. The sample carries 2 million to 2.5 million clones, almost 96% recorded once. Sample: naive CD4+ T cells sorted from blood. Subset meaning: CD45RA+ positively selected. The receptors originated from a man younger than 35 in good health.

This chain connects TRBV9 to TRBJ2-3, with D perhaps matching TRBD1 (6 bases). This CDR3 is 15 amino acids long. CDR1 is SGDLS and CDR2 is YYNGEE in the germline V gene. The ends were cut back, 0 bases at V and 2 bases at J, with 10 bases in the middle. CDR3 protein: CASSVGQETTDTQYF. Written as DNA, the CDR3 is TGTGCCAGCAGCGTAGGACAGGAGACCACAGATACGCAGTATTTT. Filled out from reference TRBV9 and TRBJ2-3, the complete variable domain reads DSGVTQTPKHLITATGQRVTLRCSPRSGDLSVYWYQQSLDQGLQFLIQYYNGEERAKGNILERFSAQQFPDLHSELNLSSLELGDSALYFCASSVGQETTDTQYFGPGTRLTVL.

This chain links TRBV5-6 with TRBJ2-7, with D perhaps assigned TRBD1 or TRBD2 (5 bases each). CDR1 is SGHDT and CDR2 is YYEEEE in the germline V gene. V lost 4 bases to trimming and J lost 3 bases, with 14 bases between them. CDR3 length equals 14 residues. In nucleotides, the CDR3 is TGTGCCAGCAGCCCATTGGGACCAAACTACGAGCAGTACTTC. Protein product: CASSPLGPNYEQYF.

The CDR3 loop is CASSPTANSNQPQHF. CDR3 sequence (DNA): TGTGCCAGCTCACCGACAGCGAATAGCAATCAGCCCCAGCATTTT. The chain carries TRBV18 and TRBJ1-5; D might be TRBD1 (5 bases). V was clipped by 3 bases and J by 0 bases, with 9 bases between them. Germline assignment: CDR1 KGHSH and CDR2 LQKENI. CDR3 length: 15 amino acids.

The genes are TRBV6-1 and TRBJ2-5; D possibly corresponds to TRBD1 (5 bases). The V and J ends lost 2 bases and 2 bases respectively, with 12 bases between them. The CDR3 is 15 residues long. CDR1 is MNHNS, CDR2 SASEGT, per germline. CDR3 sequence reads: CASSEQAGIQETQYF. The CDR3 DNA is TGTGCCAGCAGTGAACAAGCAGGGATTCAAGAGACCCAGTACTTC.

This clone appeared once. J is TRBJ2-3 and V is TRBV10-1; TRBD2 agrees at 7 bases. V trimming: 4 bases; J trimming: 4 bases; junction bases outside the gene matches: 11. Germline CDR1 and CDR2: WNHNN and SYGVQD (reference sequence). The CDR3 covers 16 residues. The CDR3 protein is CASSALGEGGADTQYF. The CDR3 nucleotides are TGCGCCAGCAGTGCCTTGGGGGAGGGCGGTGCAGATACGCAGTATTTT.

This chain links TRBV7-2 with TRBJ1-1; no definite D call. Trimming cost V 2 bases and J 0 bases, with 7 bases left between them. The CDR3 length is 14 residues. Germline V CDR1 and CDR2: SGHTA, FQGNSA. As DNA, the CDR3 is TGTGCCAGCAGCTTAAAGGAGTTGAACACTGAAGCTTTCTTT. Translation: CASSLKELNTEAFF.

A remark on this clone: The same CDR3 is also encoded by other DNA sequences in this sample. The chain uses TRBV6-1 and TRBJ1-2, with D maybe TRBD1 (5 bases). Trimming took 6 bases from V and 4 from J, leaving 12 bases between them. The CDR3 totals 13 residues. Germline CDR1 reads MNHNS; CDR2 reads SASEGT. CDR3 protein: CASRPDSLYGYTF. The CDR3, as DNA: TGTGCCAGCAGACCTGACAGCCTCTATGGCTACACCTTC.

The rearrangement joins TRBV2 to TRBJ1-5, with TRBD1 matching 9 bases. V shed 6 bases and J 6 bases; nucleotides not matched to a gene: 3. This CDR3 is built from 13 residues. Germline V gene data show CDR1 as SNHLY and CDR2 as FYNNEI. In DNA, the CDR3 is TGTGCCAGCAGGGGGACAGGGCGTCAGCCCCAGCATTTT. This translates into CASRGTGRQPQHF.

The CDR3, as DNA: TGTGCCAGCAGCGATCCGAGACAGGGATCGGACACTGAAGCTTTCTTT. Translating it yields CASSDPRQGSDTEAFF. The chain uses TRBV5-4 and TRBJ1-1; 7 positions match TRBD1. CDR3 size: 16 residues. V lost 4 bases and J lost 3; bases outside the gene matches: 12. In germline, CDR1 is SGHNT, CDR2 YYREEE (reference sequence).

The chain is built from TRBV15 and TRBJ2-7, with 8 bases lining up with TRBD1. The CDR3 consists of 15 residues. Germline V gene lookup returns CDR1 LNHNV and CDR2 YYDKDF (reference sequence). Germline trimming cut 0 bases from V and 2 bases from J; bases unmatched to any gene: 3. In DNA, the CDR3 is TGTGCCACCAGCAGAGATCCGGACAGGGCCTACGAGCAGTACTTC. The encoded protein is CATSRDPDRAYEQYF.

The chain is built from TRBV30 and TRBJ2-1; D ambiguous. The CDR3 is 13 residues long. Looked up from germline, CDR1 is GTSNPN and CDR2 is SVGIG (reference sequence). Trimming took off 4 bases at V and 5 bases at J, with 12 bases between the two ends. In DNA, the CDR3 is TGTGCCTGGACGGTAGGGAAAAACAATGAGCAGTTCTTC. Protein product: CAWTVGKNNEQFF.

The CDR3 DNA reads TGTGCCAGCAGTTCCGACAGGATTAGCAATCAGCCCCAGCATTTT. Its protein is CASSSDRISNQPQHF. The chain links TRBV27 to TRBJ1-5; tentatively, D is TRBD1 (6 bases). This CDR3 is built from 15 residues. Trimming cost V 4 bases and J 0 bases, with 10 bases left between them. In germline, CDR1 is MNHEY, CDR2 SMNVEV (reference sequence).

This rearrangement joins TRBV19 to TRBJ2-3; 7 bases map to TRBD2. V gave up 3 bases and J gave up 2 bases; unmatched junction bases: 5. From germline, CDR1 is LNHDA and CDR2 SQIVND (reference sequence). The CDR3 is 15 residues long. The CDR3 loop reads CASSIGGTTTDTQYF. The DNA of the CDR3 is TGTGCCAGTAGTATTGGAGGGACTACCACAGATACGCAGTATTTT.

In this sample, this clone turned up once. This sequence joins TRBV10-3 and TRBJ2-2, with D tentatively TRBD1 (5 bases). The CDR3 covers 15 residues. Trimming cost V 2 bases and J 6 bases, with 13 bases left between them. CDR1 and CDR2 from the germline V gene are ENHRY and SYGVKD. CDR3 DNA sequence: TGTGCCATCAGTGAGCAGGGTTATGGTCCCGGGGAGCTGTTTTTT. Its protein is CAISEQGYGPGELFF.

The CDR3 is CASTRDATGGRETQYF. The CDR3 DNA is TGTGCCAGTACTAGGGATGCGACAGGGGGCCGGGAGACCCAGTACTTC. The V call is TRBV19, the J call TRBJ2-5; 10 positions agree with TRBD1. Germline V gene data show CDR1 as LNHDA and CDR2 as SQIVND (reference sequence). V dropped 7 bases and J dropped 5; count of bases not matched to a gene: 13. This CDR3 has 16 amino acids.

V and J are TRBV14 and TRBJ2-1; TRBD1 matches at 8 bases. CDR3 length: 16 amino acids. Germline CDR1 SGHDN, CDR2 FVKESK. V gave up 4 bases and J gave up 1 base; unmatched junction bases: 6. The CDR3 here is CASSLAGGASYNEQFF. The CDR3 DNA follows: TGTGCCAGCAGCCTCGCAGGGGGCGCTTCCTACAATGAGCAGTTCTTC.

The chain recombines TRBV11-2 with TRBJ1-2, with 7 bases aligning to TRBD1. CDR1 and CDR2 from the germline V gene are SGHAT and FQNNGV. CDR3 length: 13 amino acids. V shed 2 bases, J shed 8 bases, and the junction held 5 bases outside the gene matches. CDR3 sequence reads: CASSLTGAGGYTF. CDR3 DNA sequence: TGTGCCAGCAGCTTAACAGGGGCAGGGGGCTACACCTTC.

This clone showed up just once. Other nucleotide sequences from this sample produce the same CDR3. The V gene is TRBV29-1, the J gene TRBJ1-2, with 8 bases aligning to TRBD1. Germline values: CDR1 SQVTM, CDR2 ANQGSEA. The CDR3 contains 12 residues. With 7 bases clipped from V and 2 bases from J, the junction kept 3 bases outside the gene matches. DNA for the CDR3: TGCAGCGGCGGACAGGGAAACTATGGCTACACCTTC. Its protein product is CSGGQGNYGYTF. Full variable domain (remainder filled in from reference TRBV29-1 and TRBJ1-2): SAVISQKPSRDICQRGTSLTIQCQVDSQVTMMFWYRQQPGQSLTLIATANQGSEATYESGFVIDKFPISRPNLTFSTLTVSNMSPEDSSIYLCSGGQGNYGYTFGSGTRLTVV.

Note on this clone: This specimen includes other DNA sequences encoding the same CDR3. The chain is built from TRBV7-2 and TRBJ2-7, with 7 bases identical to TRBD1. J gave up 1 base and V 4 bases, and 1 base lay outside the gene matches. CDR3 length: 13 residues. Germline V gene lookup returns CDR1 SGHTA and CDR2 FQGNSA. The CDR3 coding sequence is TGTGCCAGCAGCTCACAGGGGTCCTACGAGCAGTACTTC. Amino acids: CASSSQGSYEQYF.

J is TRBJ2-7 and V is TRBV6-5, with TRBD1 matching 12 bases. Germline-derived CDR1 and CDR2 are MNHEY and SVGAGI. Trimming removed 6 bases from V and 12 bases from J; junction bases left unmatched: 12. The CDR3 contains 14 residues. The CDR3 is CASRRGQGALVWYF. For the CDR3, the DNA is TGTGCCAGCAGGAGGGGACAGGGGGCCCTTGTATGGTACTTC.

The chain couples TRBV19 to TRBJ1-1; a weak D match, TRBD1 (6 bases). V was shortened by 3 bases and J by 2 bases, with 13 bases between the two germline ends. CDR1 is LNHDA, CDR2 SQIVND, per germline (reference sequence). There are 15 residues in the CDR3. The CDR3 nucleotides read TGTGCCAGTAGTATGGGGCAGGGGCAAAACACTGAAGCTTTCTTT. This sequence encodes CASSMGQGQNTEAFF. Based on the CDR3 plus reference TRBV19 and TRBJ1-1, the full variable domain is DGGITQSPKYLFRKEGQNVTLSCEQNLNHDAMYWYRQDPGQGLRLIYYSQIVNDFQKGDIAEGYSVSREKKESFPLTVTSAQKNPTAFYLCASSMGQGQNTEAFFGQGTRLTVV.

Concerning this clone: The sample contains more than one DNA sequence encoding this CDR3. The CDR3 sequence: CAWSVSGGTEAFF. CDR3 nucleotide sequence: TGTGCCTGGAGTGTTTCCGGGGGTACTGAAGCTTTCTTT. J is TRBJ1-1 and V is TRBV30, with a possible D match to TRBD1 (5 bases). The CDR3 has 13 residues. Trimming took off 0 bases at V and 5 bases at J, with 10 bases between the two ends. Germline values: CDR1 GTSNPN, CDR2 SVGIG (reference sequence). Full variable domain (rest looked up from reference TRBV30 and TRBJ1-1): SQTIHQWPATLVQPVGSPLSLECTVEGTSNPNLYWYRQAAGRGLQLLFYSVGIGQISSEVPQNLSASRPQDRQFILSSKKLLLSDSGFYLCAWSVSGGTEAFFGQGTRLTVV.

This chain connects TRBV6-5 to TRBJ1-4; 9 positions agree with TRBD1. The V and J ends lost 6 bases and 8 bases, in that order; junction bases with no gene match: 7. Germline V gene sequence: CDR1 MNHEY, CDR2 SVGAGI. This CDR3 is built from 14 residues. CDR3 in DNA: TGTGCCAGCAGCTCGGGACAGGGACAAGAAAAACTGTTTTTT. Translating gives CASSSGQGQEKLFF.

V and J are TRBV29-1 and TRBJ2-3; D not resolved. The CDR3 loop spans 13 amino acids. V was shortened by 6 bases and J by 1 base, with 11 bases between the two germline ends. Germline V gene data show CDR1 as SQVTM and CDR2 as ANQGSEA. CDR3 residues: CSVGGVGTDTQYF. For the CDR3, the DNA is TGCAGCGTCGGCGGAGTTGGCACAGATACGCAGTATTTT.

This rearrangement joins TRBV18 to TRBJ1-4; 7 positions match TRBD1. This CDR3 is built from 16 residues. Trimming cost V 6 bases and J 2 bases; bases outside gene matches: 9. Germline-derived CDR1 and CDR2 are KGHSH and LQKENI. The CDR3 bases are TGTGCCAGCTCTCCCGGACAACAGGGGACTAATGAAAAACTGTTTTTT. This gives the protein CASSPGQQGTNEKLFF. Full variable domain (outside the CDR3, taken from reference TRBV18 and TRBJ1-4): NAGVMQNPRHLVRRRGQEARLRCSPMKGHSHVYWYRQLPEEGLKFMVYLQKENIIDESGMPKERFSAEFPKEGPSILRIQQVVRGDSAAYFCASSPGQQGTNEKLFFGSGTQLSVL.

This chain uses TRBV5-1 with TRBJ1-1; D unclear. Germline V gene sequence: CDR1 SGHRS, CDR2 YFSETQ. The length of the CDR3 is 14 residues. V was pared by 6 bases and J by 1 base, with 13 bases between. The DNA for the CDR3 is TGCGCCAGCACCGGGCCCCTTGAGAACACTGAAGCTTTCTTT. Its translation: CASTGPLENTEAFF.

This chain links TRBV5-5 with TRBJ1-1, with a possible D match to TRBD1 (5 bases). The CDR3 extends over 15 amino acids. V was shortened by 0 bases and J by 4 bases, with 13 bases between the two germline ends. Germline assignment: CDR1 SGHKS and CDR2 YYEKEE (reference sequence). CDR3 nucleotides: TGTGCCAGCAGCTTGGCCAACCGGGGGAGCACTGAAGCTTTCTTT. It is translated as CASSLANRGSTEAFF.